Listed below are T cell receptor beta chains from one sample, sequenced in a study of response to subunit inactivated influenza vaccine. A single record per CDR3 protein comes from TCRdb applying MiXCR to the RT-PCR reads. The table lists about 160,000 distinct CDR3 sequences, around 9.9% of them singletons. Specimen: non-naive T cells sorted from PBMCs, collected more than 35 days after vaccination. These TCRs come from a man between 50 and 59 years old who received an inactivated influenza vaccine. Both conserved end residues are trimmed from each CDR3. Fields, in order: J gene, V gene, CDR3 protein.

>TRBJ2-2|TRBV10-2
ASKRWGVTNTGELF
>TRBJ2-5|TRBV20-1
SQTSGRMETQY
>TRBJ2-7|TRBV5-1
ASSLVYGYEQY
>TRBJ1-1|TRBV6-9
ASSTGTGVMNTEAF
>TRBJ2-1|TRBV7-9
ASSKLGSTYNEQF
>TRBJ2-3|TRBV5-1
ASAREAGDTDTQY
>TRBJ2-3|TRBV20-1
STPPGLAGDTQY
>TRBJ2-1|TRBV24-1
ATSARDEQF
>TRBJ2-2|TRBV5-1
ASSRRTGGTGELF
>TRBJ1-3|TRBV29-1
SYRVGSGNTIY
>TRBJ2-1|TRBV20-1
SAPPSYNEQF
>TRBJ2-1|TRBV20-1
SAPGSRGGGDEQF
>TRBJ2-7|TRBV7-2
ASSLQEGQGSRQY
>TRBJ2-5|TRBV3-1
ASSRDRGGMETQY
>TRBJ2-1|TRBV13
ASSNSVGLSYNEQF
>TRBJ2-7|TRBV7-2
ASSFSVSSYEQY
>TRBJ2-6|TRBV11-2
ASSPVHSGANVLT
>TRBJ2-5|TRBV5-6
ASSHWGLRYRQETQY
>TRBJ2-1|TRBV3-1
ASSQVLAGVENEQF
>TRBJ1-2|TRBV7-2
ASSLVGAAYGYT
>TRBJ1-6|TRBV27
ASSSGTAGLWNSPLH
>TRBJ1-1|TRBV6-1
ASTVATGMNTEAF
>TRBJ1-1|TRBV7-2
ASSPGSGWGAF
>TRBJ2-7|TRBV28
ASSSGRNSYEQY
>TRBJ2-3|TRBV5-1
ASTWEGRRPDTQY
>TRBJ1-2|TRBV7-8
ASSTGVLGYT
>TRBJ2-1|TRBV28
ASSLIGDQEQF
>TRBJ2-1|TRBV7-8
ASSLVGRGRNEQF
>TRBJ2-4|TRBV7-2
ASSLSGTGKNIQY
>TRBJ1-4|TRBV7-6
ACAGSTNEKLF
>TRBJ2-1|TRBV6-1
ASTWMSGSYNEQF
>TRBJ1-5|TRBV7-8
ASSLVVDQPQH
>TRBJ2-2|TRBV12-3/TRBV12-4
ASFPGTNTGELF
>TRBJ2-7|TRBV20-1
SAHPSTSFLGEQY
>TRBJ2-2|TRBV15
ATSRGVSGELF
>TRBJ2-2|TRBV5-1
ASRDRDTGELF
>TRBJ2-1|TRBV28
ASTLRLALNNEQF
>TRBJ1-4|TRBV7-8
ASRRTPSGEKLF
>TRBJ1-6|TRBV6-5
ASSNRGTGGSGGSPLH
>TRBJ2-3|TRBV29-1
SVARGSTDTQY
>TRBJ2-1|TRBV19
ASAGTGVYNEQF
>TRBJ2-1|TRBV9
ASSLTSGSGNEQF